The 26 T cell receptor beta chains below come from one sample, sequenced in a study of cytomegalovirus exposure and HLA in healthy donors. Profiling relied on immunoSEQ multiplex PCR, and the TCRdb table lists in-frame clones only, not all of them. In the table there are fewer than 120,000 clones, roughly 90% of which are singletons. Sequenced sample: PBMCs. The receptors originated from a woman aged 30 to 39 in good health and CMV-seropositive.

This clone has a single count. The rearrangement uses TRBV13 and TRBJ2-7; D might be TRBD1 (6 bases). Germline assignment: CDR1 PRHDT and CDR2 FYEKMQ (reference sequence). Trimming removed 5 bases at V and 7 bases at J, with 12 bases between. This CDR3 has 12 amino acids. CDR3 sequence (DNA): TGTGCCAGCAGCCCCGAGGGGGTAGAGCAGTACTTC. Its translation is CASSPEGVEQYF.

V is TRBV6-1 and J is TRBJ1-5, with D perhaps matching TRBD1 (5 bases). V lost 3 bases and J 3 bases, leaving 9 bases between the germline ends. Germline loops: CDR1 MNHNS, CDR2 SASEGT. The CDR3 has 14 amino acids. Here the CDR3 DNA reads TGTGCCAGCAGTGAGCAGGGCTACAATCAGCCCCAGCATTTT. Translation gives CASSEQGYNQPQHF.

The J gene is TRBJ1-2, the V gene TRBV5-1, with 11 bases lining up with TRBD1. Germline values: CDR1 SGHRS, CDR2 YFSETQ. The trim removed 5 bases at V and 2 bases at J, leaving 8 bases unmatched. CDR3 length: 16 residues. CDR3 nucleotide sequence: TGCGCCAGCAGGCGCGGACAGGGGGCGAGAAACTATGGCTACACCTTC. It encodes CASRRGQGARNYGYTF.

The chain combines TRBV30 with TRBJ2-3; no reliable D call. CDR1 is GTSNPN, CDR2 SVGIG, per germline (reference sequence). CDR3 length: 12 amino acids. Deletions cut 3 bases from V and 2 bases from J, with 6 bases between. The CDR3 DNA is TGTGCCTGGAGACAGTTCACAGATACGCAGTATTTT. The encoded protein is CAWRQFTDTQYF. The variable domain in full, completed from reference TRBV30 and TRBJ2-3, reads SQTIHQWPATLVQPVGSPLSLECTVEGTSNPNLYWYRQAAGRGLQLLFYSVGIGQISSEVPQNLSASRPQDRQFILSSKKLLLSDSGFYLCAWRQFTDTQYFGPGTRLTVL.

This chain links TRBV7-9 with TRBJ1-2; 9 positions match TRBD1. There are 15 residues in the CDR3. Germline CDR1 is SEHNR and CDR2 is FQNEAQ (reference sequence). J was trimmed by 7 bases and V by 1 base; bases with no gene match: 7. The CDR3 protein is CASSLVGTGSLGYTF. DNA for the CDR3: TGTGCCAGCAGCTTAGTTGGGACAGGGTCGCTTGGCTACACCTTC.

This clone has just one count. The V and J genes are TRBV4-1 and TRBJ1-2; D is ambiguous. The V end lost 1 base, the J end lost 4 bases, and 10 bases lay between the germline ends. The CDR3 contains 14 residues. The germline V gene encodes CDR1 MGHRA and CDR2 YSYEKL. In DNA, the CDR3 is TGCGCCAGCAGCCAAGGACGGAGTGCCTATGGCTACACCTTC. Translation: CASSQGRSAYGYTF.

This chain joins TRBV27 and TRBJ2-4; 10 nucleotides agree with TRBD1. This CDR3 has 17 residues. V dropped 6 bases and J dropped 9; count of bases not matched to a gene: 17. Germline loops: CDR1 MNHEY, CDR2 SMNVEV (reference sequence). CDR3 nucleotides: TGTGCCAGCAGCTCTACTACCGGGACAGGGGCTAGAATCATTCAGTACTTC. As protein: CASSSTTGTGARIIQYF.

The rearrangement uses TRBV15 and TRBJ2-7, with 9 bases that match TRBD1. The CDR3 length is 15 residues. Looked up from germline, CDR1 is LNHNV and CDR2 is YYDKDF (reference sequence). V was clipped by 1 base and J by 5 bases; unmatched bases: 6. CDR3 sequence reads: CATSRAGTGLHEQYF. For the CDR3, the DNA is TGTGCCACCAGCAGAGCTGGGACAGGGTTACACGAGCAGTACTTC.

The V and J genes are TRBV5-5 and TRBJ2-1, with 13 bases fitting TRBD2. This CDR3 is built from 20 residues. With V trimmed by 0 bases and J by 1 base, 10 bases remained unmatched. Germline loops: CDR1 SGHKS, CDR2 YYEKEE (reference sequence). CDR3 loop: CASSLGGGTSGAGSYNEQFF. The DNA of the CDR3 is TGTGCCAGCAGCTTGGGGGGAGGGACTAGCGGGGCCGGGTCCTACAATGAGCAGTTCTTC.

This chain links TRBV7-2 with TRBJ2-5; 7 bases map to TRBD1. V shed 5 bases, J shed 5 bases, and the junction held 5 bases outside the gene matches. Germline values: CDR1 SGHTA, CDR2 FQGNSA. The CDR3 totals 13 residues. CDR3 DNA: TGTGCCAGCAGCGGGACAGTTGCGGAGACCCAGTACTTC. Its translation is CASSGTVAETQYF.

Here the CDR3 DNA reads TGTGCCAGCACACAACCGGGACTAGCGGGAAAGAAGTACACCGGGGAGCTGTTTTTT. This sequence encodes CASTQPGLAGKKYTGELFF. V gene TRBV28 combines with J gene TRBJ2-2, with 13 bases fitting TRBD2. CDR3 length equals 19 residues. CDR1 and CDR2 from the germline V gene are MDHEN and SYDVKM. V shed 7 bases and J 3 bases; nucleotides not matched to a gene: 14.

This chain joins TRBV4-3 and TRBJ2-1, with 7 bases that match TRBD2. The ends lost 0 bases at V and 2 bases at J; junction bases unmatched: 4. The CDR3 contains 16 residues. Germline V gene sequence: CDR1 LGHNA, CDR2 YSLEER. CDR3 DNA sequence: TGCGCCAGCAGCCAAGAAGTGGGAGGGGCCTACAATGAGCAGTTCTTC. Amino acids: CASSQEVGGAYNEQFF.

The chain carries TRBV14 and TRBJ1-2, with TRBD1 matching over 7 bases. The length of the CDR3 is 13 residues. Germline values: CDR1 SGHDN, CDR2 FVKESK. Germline trimming cut 2 bases from V and 8 bases from J; bases unmatched to any gene: 5. The CDR3 loop reads CASSQRQGGGYTF. For the CDR3, the DNA is TGTGCCAGCAGCCAACGACAGGGTGGCGGCTACACCTTC.

This chain joins TRBV30 and TRBJ1-6; D is possibly TRBD1 (5 bases). Trimming pared 1 base from V and 10 bases from J, leaving 23 bases between. CDR1 GTSNPN and CDR2 SVGIG come from the germline V gene (reference sequence). The CDR3 length is 17 residues. The CDR3, as DNA: TGTGCCTGGAGTGGATACCTACAAGGGGCTGATGGATCACCCCTCCACTTT. This gives the protein CAWSGYLQGADGSPLHF.

The chain uses TRBV6-5 and TRBJ1-6, with 7 bases lining up with TRBD1. The junction had 9 bases not matched to a gene; V was cut back by 10 bases and J by 9 bases. Per the germline V gene, CDR1 is MNHEY and CDR2 is SVGAGI. This CDR3 comprises 13 residues. Here the CDR3 reads CATRDRGVSPLHF. Written as DNA, the CDR3 is TGTGCCACAAGGGACAGAGGGGTTTCACCCCTCCACTTT.

The V call is TRBV15, the J call TRBJ1-3; D uncertain. This CDR3 comprises 16 residues. The germline V gene has CDR1 LNHNV and CDR2 YYDKDF (reference sequence). The ends were cut back, 3 bases at V and 2 bases at J, with 14 bases in the middle. Written as DNA, the CDR3 is TGTGCCACCAGCAGCCTACTACCGACGGCTGGAAACACCATATATTTT. It translates to CATSSLLPTAGNTIYF. Together with reference TRBV15 and TRBJ1-3, the CDR3 gives the full variable domain: DAMVIQNPRYQVTQFGKPVTLSCSQTLNHNVMYWYQQKSSQAPKLLFHYYDKDFNNEADTPDNFQSRRPNTSFCFLDIRSPGLGDTAMYLCATSSLLPTAGNTIYFGEGSWLTVV.

A word on this clone: The germline gene is not matched at one end of the junction; a read error may be the cause. The rearrangement joins TRBV7-7 to TRBJ2-1; TRBD2 agrees at 10 bases. This CDR3 comprises 13 residues. CDR1 and CDR2 (germline): SSHAT, FNYEAQ (reference sequence). CDR3 coding DNA: TGTGCTAGCAGCTTAGCGGGAGGAGGAACTCGGTTCTTC. It codes for CASSLAGGGTRFF. Full variable domain (remainder filled in from reference TRBV7-7 and TRBJ2-1): GAGVSQSPRYKVTKRGQDVTLRCDPISSHATLYWYQQALGQGPEFLTYFNYEAQPDKSGLPSDRFSAERPEGSISTLTIQRTEQRDSAMYRCASSLAGGGTRFFGPGTRLTVL.

This sequence joins TRBV9 and TRBJ2-1; D may be TRBD1 (6 bases). V was cut by 0 bases and J by 7 bases, with 14 bases left in between. The CDR3 loop spans 15 amino acids. CDR1 and CDR2 (germline): SGDLS, YYNGEE. The CDR3 region is CASSVGQAPSNEQFF. As DNA, the CDR3 is TGTGCCAGCAGCGTAGGACAGGCCCCCTCGAATGAGCAGTTCTTC. The complete variable domain, with remaining parts taken from reference TRBV9 and TRBJ2-1, reads DSGVTQTPKHLITATGQRVTLRCSPRSGDLSVYWYQQSLDQGLQFLIQYYNGEERAKGNILERFSAQQFPDLHSELNLSSLELGDSALYFCASSVGQAPSNEQFFGPGTRLTVL.

V gene TRBV19 combines with J gene TRBJ2-7, with 9 bases fitting TRBD1. The CDR3 spans 13 residues. The germline gives CDR1 LNHDA, CDR2 SQIVND (reference sequence). With 1 base clipped from V and 7 bases from J, the junction kept 2 bases outside the gene matches. CDR3 loop: CASSIGGQGEQYF. CDR3 coding DNA: TGTGCCAGTAGTATAGGGGGACAGGGAGAGCAGTACTTC.

This clone is a singleton in its sample. The chain carries TRBV7-3 and TRBJ1-1; D is undetermined. V was clipped by 0 bases and J by 2 bases, with 10 bases between them. The CDR3 is made up of 15 amino acids. Germline V gene lookup returns CDR1 SGHTA and CDR2 FQGTGA. Written as DNA, the CDR3 is TGTGCCAGCAGCTTAACGTTAATCGGTAACACTGAAGCTTTCTTT. Protein: CASSLTLIGNTEAFF.

This clone was picked up one time. V and J are TRBV7-9 and TRBJ2-3; 13 nucleotides align to TRBD2. The trim removed 5 bases at V and 0 bases at J, leaving 2 bases unmatched. Per germline, CDR1 SEHNR and CDR2 FQNEAQ (reference sequence). The length of the CDR3 is 16 residues. The CDR3 spells CASSLGLAGSTDTQYF. CDR3 sequence (DNA): TGTGCCAGCAGCCTGGGACTAGCGGGAAGCACAGATACGCAGTATTTT.

This rearrangement joins TRBV9 to TRBJ2-7; possibly TRBD1 for D (6 bases). Germline CDR1 is SGDLS and CDR2 is YYNGEE. The V end lost 4 bases, the J end lost 5 bases, and 13 bases lay between the germline ends. This CDR3 is built from 13 residues. This CDR3 reads CASSPQGFHEQYF. The CDR3 DNA is TGTGCCAGCAGCCCACAGGGTTTCCACGAGCAGTACTTC.

The V and J genes are TRBV2 and TRBJ2-7; 8 bases line up with TRBD1. The CDR3 length is 15 residues. Germline V gene sequence: CDR1 SNHLY, CDR2 FYNNEI. V was clipped by 7 bases and J by 6 bases; unmatched bases: 14. This CDR3 reads CASTRGRQGAGEQYF. DNA for the CDR3: TGTGCCAGCACCCGAGGGAGGCAGGGGGCTGGCGAGCAGTACTTC.

The V gene is TRBV15, the J gene TRBJ2-7, with TRBD1 as a possible D gene (6 bases). Between the trimmed V and J ends, which lost 0 bases and 2 bases, there was a span of 11 bases. The CDR3 spans 15 residues. Germline assignment: CDR1 LNHNV and CDR2 YYDKDF (reference sequence). CDR3 region: CATSREGRGAYEQYF. The CDR3 DNA follows: TGTGCCACCAGCAGAGAGGGCAGGGGAGCCTACGAGCAGTACTTC.

CDR3 DNA sequence: TGTGCCAGCAGCTACGCAGGGTCCGGGGAGCTGTTTTTT. Residues: CASSYAGSGELFF. V gene TRBV7-3 combines with J gene TRBJ2-2; TRBD1 is a possible D gene (5 bases). Trimming took 4 bases from V and 6 from J, leaving 9 bases between them. Germline CDR1 is SGHTA and CDR2 is FQGTGA. The CDR3 spans 13 residues.

This clone showed up just once. The rearrangement links TRBV2 to TRBJ1-4, with D perhaps TRBD1 (6 bases). Per the germline V gene, CDR1 is SNHLY and CDR2 is FYNNEI. The length of the CDR3 is 14 residues. The germline V and J ends were trimmed by 2 bases and 8 bases, with 12 bases remaining between them. The CDR3 region is CASSESTGQEKLFF. CDR3 DNA: TGTGCCAGCAGTGAATCGACAGGTCAGGAAAAACTGTTTTTT.